One and the same sample provided the 17 T cell receptor beta chains below, sequenced in a study of blood T cell repertoires in COVID-19. Profiled with immunoSEQ multiplex PCR; TCRdb holds only in-frame clones, not every one. The repertoire holds around 200,000 clones, more than 85% seen once, with around 1.2% in the top ten. The sample taken for sequencing was peripheral blood. The receptors shown here come from a man younger than 40 with acute or convalescent COVID-19.

The rearrangement joins TRBV20-1 to TRBJ1-1; D call uncertain. Trimming left V 5 bases short and J 4 bases short, with 8 bases between. The CDR3 loop spans 11 amino acids. Germline lookup yields CDR1 DFQATT and CDR2 SNEGSKA (reference sequence). The CDR3 DNA follows: TGCAGTGCTGTTAGTACCACTGAAGCTTTCTTT. Translation gives CSAVSTTEAFF.

J is TRBJ2-2 and V is TRBV5-6, with a weak D call TRBD1 (6 bases). Germline CDR1 and CDR2: SGHDT and YYEEEE. Trimming stripped 1 base from V and 3 bases from J, with 13 bases between. There are 16 residues in the CDR3. DNA for the CDR3: TGTGCCAGCAGCTTGCCCACAGGGCGATACACCGGGGAGCTGTTTTTT. It encodes CASSLPTGRYTGELFF.

The rearrangement uses TRBV28 and TRBJ1-6; tentative D call: TRBD1 (6 bases). Germline loops: CDR1 MDHEN, CDR2 SYDVKM. The CDR3 runs to 13 residues. V lost 2 bases, J lost 14 bases, and 13 bases lay in between. The CDR3, as DNA: TGTGCCAGCAGTTTACCAGGGGAGGGGTCCCTCCACTTT. Amino acid sequence: CASSLPGEGSLHF.

This rearrangement joins TRBV5-1 to TRBJ2-3; TRBD1 matches 11 bases. The CDR3 consists of 16 residues. CDR1 SGHRS and CDR2 YFSETQ come from the germline V gene. J gave up 5 bases and V 9 bases, and 14 bases lay outside the gene matches. The CDR3 here is CATSPLDRGQGDTQYF. Written as DNA, the CDR3 is TGCGCCACCTCACCTCTGGACAGGGGGCAGGGAGATACGCAGTATTTT. The full variable domain, its missing parts supplied by reference TRBV5-1 and TRBJ2-3, is KAGVTQTPRYLIKTRGQQVTLSCSPISGHRSVSWYQQTPGQGLQFLFEYFSETQRNKGNFPGRFSGRQFSNSRSEMNVSTLELGDSALYLCATSPLDRGQGDTQYFGPGTRLTVL.

The rearrangement uses TRBV5-8 and TRBJ1-3, with D perhaps TRBD1 (5 bases). Germline loops: CDR1 SGHTS, CDR2 YDEGEE. V was cut by 7 bases and J by 0 bases, with 11 bases left in between. This CDR3 is built from 14 residues. CDR3 nucleotide sequence: TGTGCCAGCCCAATAGACAGCTCTGGAAACACCATATATTTT. Translating it yields CASPIDSSGNTIYF.

This rearrangement joins TRBV15 to TRBJ1-1; possible D gene TRBD1, 5 bases. The CDR3 is 15 amino acids. Trimming removed 0 bases from V and 7 bases from J, with 15 bases in between. Germline V CDR1 and CDR2: LNHNV, YYDKDF (reference sequence). The CDR3 coding sequence is TGTGCCACCAGCAGAGATTTATTCAGGGCCCATGAAGCTTTCTTT. Translating it yields CATSRDLFRAHEAFF.

The chain has TRBV5-1 and TRBJ2-1; D might be TRBD2 (7 bases). The germline gives CDR1 SGHRS, CDR2 YFSETQ. The CDR3 consists of 16 residues. Trimming took 1 base from V and 9 from J, leaving 20 bases between them. The chain's CDR3 is CASSLIIAGAGIEQFF. The CDR3 DNA is TGCGCCAGCAGCTTGATCATTGCGGGGGCCGGGATTGAGCAGTTCTTC.

V and J are TRBV11-2 and TRBJ2-3; 7 bases are a match to TRBD2. This CDR3 contains 16 residues. V shed 0 bases and J 2 bases; nucleotides not matched to a gene: 5. Looked up from germline, CDR1 is SGHAT and CDR2 is FQNNGV. Written as DNA, the CDR3 is TGTGCCAGCAGCTTAGATCGCGGGGGATTCACAGATACGCAGTATTTT. Residues: CASSLDRGGFTDTQYF.

CDR3 residues: CAISDGNSGSSYGYTF. The CDR3 nucleotides read TGTGCCATCAGTGACGGAAATAGTGGGAGTAGCTATGGCTACACCTTC. The genes are TRBV10-3 and TRBJ1-2; no clear D gene. Trimming pared 3 bases from V and 4 bases from J, leaving 18 bases between. Looked up from germline, CDR1 is ENHRY and CDR2 is SYGVKD. The CDR3 is 16 amino acids.

The V gene is TRBV9, the J gene TRBJ1-2, with 7 bases lining up with TRBD1. The V gene end was trimmed by 3 bases and the J gene end by 0 bases; junction bases not matched to a gene: 8. The length of the CDR3 is 16 residues. Germline CDR1 and CDR2: SGDLS and YYNGEE. Here the CDR3 reads CASSGWGQIANYGYTF. In DNA, the CDR3 is TGTGCCAGCAGCGGATGGGGACAGATAGCTAACTATGGCTACACCTTC.

This chain joins TRBV6-4 and TRBJ2-1; 9 bases line up with TRBD1. V shed 5 bases, J shed 8 bases, and the junction held 10 bases outside the gene matches. The V gene's germline CDR1 is MRHNA and CDR2 SNTAGT. This CDR3 is 15 amino acids long. DNA of the CDR3: TGTGCCAGCAGTCGGACAGGGGTATCCATCGATGAGCAGTTCTTC. This encodes CASSRTGVSIDEQFF.

The chain recombines TRBV19 with TRBJ1-3, with 8 positions matching TRBD1. The CDR3 is 15 amino acids. CDR1 LNHDA and CDR2 SQIVND come from the germline V gene (reference sequence). Trimming removed 6 bases from V and 2 bases from J; junction bases left unmatched: 6. The CDR3 loop reads CASSKADRAGNTIYF. The CDR3 DNA sequence: TGTGCCAGTAGCAAAGCGGACAGGGCTGGAAACACCATATATTTT.

The V gene is TRBV20-1, the J gene TRBJ1-6, with unresolved D. Germline V gene sequence: CDR1 DFQATT, CDR2 SNEGSKA (reference sequence). The CDR3 spans 15 residues. The V and J ends lost 3 bases and 1 base respectively, with 10 bases between them. CDR3 bases: TGCAGTGCTAGTCTGGGGAGGTCCTATAATTCACCCCTCCACTTT. It codes for CSASLGRSYNSPLHF.

The CDR3 DNA reads as TGCGCCAGCAGCCAAGGAGCAGGGAGGACCAAAAACATTCAGTACTTC. Its protein is CASSQGAGRTKNIQYF. The chain is built from TRBV4-1 and TRBJ2-4; D might be TRBD2 (6 bases). This CDR3 is built from 16 residues. CDR1 and CDR2 from the germline V gene are MGHRA and YSYEKL. V lost 1 base and J 2 bases, leaving 12 bases between the germline ends.

In its sample, this clone was seen a few times. This chain links TRBV28 with TRBJ1-3, with D hard to call. V gave up 3 bases and J gave up 3 bases, with 6 bases separating them. Germline CDR1 is MDHEN and CDR2 is SYDVKM. This CDR3 comprises 13 residues. The CDR3 region has the DNA TGTGCCAGCAGTTTCTACAGTGGAAACACCATATATTTT. It yields the protein CASSFYSGNTIYF.

V and J are TRBV9 and TRBJ2-1; possibly TRBD1 for D (5 bases). CDR1 is SGDLS, CDR2 YYNGEE, per germline. The CDR3 has 17 residues. V was clipped by 4 bases and J by 4 bases, with 21 bases between them. This CDR3 is CASSPPRSSRQYNEQFF. CDR3 sequence (DNA): TGTGCCAGCAGCCCTCCACGGTCCTCACGACAGTACAATGAGCAGTTCTTC.

The chain joins TRBV5-1 to TRBJ1-1; tentatively, D is TRBD1 (5 bases). The V end was cut by 2 bases, the J end by 5 bases, with 13 bases between. CDR1 is SGHRS and CDR2 is YFSETQ in the germline V gene. The CDR3 consists of 14 residues. The CDR3 here is CASSLSQGGTEAFF. As DNA, the CDR3 is TGCGCCAGCAGCTTAAGCCAGGGTGGTACTGAAGCTTTCTTT.